This TCR beta chain was identified in a study of radiation and T cells in renal cell carcinoma. Study summary: Nephrectomy followed 15 Gy stereotactic body radiation by 4 weeks. Points from the study as a whole: Top tumor clonotypes rose in blood 2 weeks post-radiation, then contracted.

Indicated time point: blood 2 weeks post-SBRT. The treatment denotes: 15 Gy SBRT to primary tumor, nephrectomy 4 weeks later. Blood was sampled at baseline, 2 weeks and 4 weeks after SBRT. Clear cell pathology was present in this patient's renal cell carcinoma. Profiled with immunoSEQ multiplex PCR; TCRdb holds only in-frame clones, not every one. The table lists about 120,000 clones, over 75% of them singletons, with roughly 5.9% in the top ten. Concerning this clone: Its antigen is unknown.

Germline CDR1 KGHSH, CDR2 LQKENI. Trimming stripped 3 bases from V and 0 bases from J, with 11 bases between. The CDR3 is made up of 15 amino acids. This sequence joins TRBV18 and TRBJ1-1; D is uncertain. Specimen: blood, collected from a patient whose treatment included radiotherapy and nephrectomy. This TCR was recovered from a man aged 45 to 65 with renal cell carcinoma. CDR3 in amino acids: CASSPWGGVNTEAFF. The CDR3 region has the DNA TGTGCCAGCTCACCCTGGGGAGGCGTGAACACTGAAGCTTTCTTT.